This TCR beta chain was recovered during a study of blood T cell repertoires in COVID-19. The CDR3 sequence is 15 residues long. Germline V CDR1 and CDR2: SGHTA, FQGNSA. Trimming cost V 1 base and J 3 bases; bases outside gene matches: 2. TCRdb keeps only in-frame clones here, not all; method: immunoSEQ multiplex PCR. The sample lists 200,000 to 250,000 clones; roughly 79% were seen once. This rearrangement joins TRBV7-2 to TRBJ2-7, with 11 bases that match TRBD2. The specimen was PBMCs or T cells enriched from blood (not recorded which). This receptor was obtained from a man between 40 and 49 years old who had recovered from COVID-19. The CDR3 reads CASSLVTSGSYEQYF. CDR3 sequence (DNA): TGTGCCAGCAGCTTAGTTACTAGCGGGAGCTACGAGCAGTACTTC.